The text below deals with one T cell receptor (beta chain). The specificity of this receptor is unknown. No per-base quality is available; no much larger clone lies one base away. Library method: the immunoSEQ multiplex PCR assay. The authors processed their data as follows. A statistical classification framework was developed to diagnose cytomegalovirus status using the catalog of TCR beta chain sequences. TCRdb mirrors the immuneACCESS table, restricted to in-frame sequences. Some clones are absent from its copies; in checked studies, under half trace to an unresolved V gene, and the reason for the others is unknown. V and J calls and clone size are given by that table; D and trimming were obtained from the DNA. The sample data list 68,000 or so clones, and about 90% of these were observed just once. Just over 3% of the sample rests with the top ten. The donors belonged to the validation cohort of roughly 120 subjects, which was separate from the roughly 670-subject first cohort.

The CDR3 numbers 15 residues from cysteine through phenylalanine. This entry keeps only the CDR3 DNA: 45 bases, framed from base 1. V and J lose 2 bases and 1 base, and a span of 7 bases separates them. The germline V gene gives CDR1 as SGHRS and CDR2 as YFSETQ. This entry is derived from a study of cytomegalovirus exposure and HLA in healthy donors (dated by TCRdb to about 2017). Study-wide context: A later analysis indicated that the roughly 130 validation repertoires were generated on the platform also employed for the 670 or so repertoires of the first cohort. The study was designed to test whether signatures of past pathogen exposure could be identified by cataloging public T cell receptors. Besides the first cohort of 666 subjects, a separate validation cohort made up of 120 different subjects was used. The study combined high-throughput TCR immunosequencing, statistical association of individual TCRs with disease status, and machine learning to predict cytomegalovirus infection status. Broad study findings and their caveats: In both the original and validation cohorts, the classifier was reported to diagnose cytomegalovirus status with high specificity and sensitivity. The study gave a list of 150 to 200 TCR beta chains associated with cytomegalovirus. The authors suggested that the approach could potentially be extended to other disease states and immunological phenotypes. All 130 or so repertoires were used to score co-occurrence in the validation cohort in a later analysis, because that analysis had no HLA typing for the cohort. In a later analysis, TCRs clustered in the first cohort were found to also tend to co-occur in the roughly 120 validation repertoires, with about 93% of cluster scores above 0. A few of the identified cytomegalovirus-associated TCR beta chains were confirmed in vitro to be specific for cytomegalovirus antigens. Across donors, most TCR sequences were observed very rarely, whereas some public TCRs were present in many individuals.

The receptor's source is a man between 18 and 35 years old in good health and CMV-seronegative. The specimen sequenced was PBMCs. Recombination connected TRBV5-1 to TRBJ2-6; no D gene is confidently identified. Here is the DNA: TGCGCCAGCAGCTTCATAACTTCTGGGGCCAACGTCCTGACTTTC. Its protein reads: CASSFITSGANVLTF.